This TCR beta chain was recorded in a study of blood T cell repertoires in COVID-19. Whole-study context: Sample material is recorded as cDNA or gDNA derived from T cells, B-cell-depleted T cells, or PBMCs.

The junction had 21 bases not matched to a gene; V was cut back by 6 bases and J by 6 bases. The CDR3 sequence is 18 residues long. Germline V gene data show CDR1 as SQVTM and CDR2 as ANQGSEA. Data came from immunoSEQ multiplex PCR; TCRdb stores just in-frame clones and leaves some out. The sample has 250,000 or so clones; approximately 90% are singletons. Which cohort a participant joined came from the clinical history participants gave. The clonotype originates from a man aged 40-49 years who had been exposed to COVID-19. V usage is TRBV29-1 and J usage is TRBJ2-3, with 10 bases aligning to TRBD2. The sequencing input was PBMCs or T cells enriched from blood (not recorded which). CDR3 DNA: TGCAGCGTCAACTCTCAAGCGCTAGCGGGAGACCGCCGGGATACGCAGTATTTT. It specifies CSVNSQALAGDRRDTQYF.